This T cell receptor (beta chain) was documented in a study of cytomegalovirus exposure and HLA in healthy donors. Study overall: A subsequent analysis stated that the approximately 120 validation repertoires were run on the same platform as the roughly 710 first-cohort repertoires. Overall study results and limits: Per published reports, the classifier diagnosed cytomegalovirus status with high specificity and sensitivity. Listed as cytomegalovirus-associated were 150 or so TCR beta chains. Subsequent analysis of the 120 or so validation repertoires found a tendency for first-cohort TCR clusters to co-occur.

Comments on this clone: Its antigen is not identified.

Germline trimming cut 6 bases from V and 3 bases from J; bases unmatched to any gene: 20. Germline CDR1 reads MDHEN; CDR2 reads SYDVKM. The CDR3 runs to 19 residues. Measured with immunoSEQ multiplex PCR; TCRdb has only the in-frame clones, and not every one. The table includes 200,000 to 250,000 clones, 88% detected once. Specimen: PBMCs. This chain uses TRBV28 with TRBJ2-4, with 7 bases fitting TRBD1. This clonotype was sampled from a woman younger than 30 in good health and CMV-seronegative. The CDR3 loop reads CASSWPGQDLGVDKNIQYF. The CDR3 bases are TGTGCCAGCAGCTGGCCCGGACAGGACCTAGGAGTAGACAAAAACATTCAGTACTTC. Drawing the rest from reference TRBV28 and TRBJ2-4, the complete variable domain is DVKVTQSSRYLVKRTGEKVFLECVQDMDHENMFWYRQDPGLGLRLIYFSYDVKMKEKGDIPEGYSVSREKKERFSLILESASTNQTSMYLCASSWPGQDLGVDKNIQYFGAGTRLSVL.